Listed below are T cell receptor beta chains from one sample, sequenced in a study of a mutant IDH1 vaccine in newly diagnosed glioma. Data came from immunoSEQ multiplex PCR; TCRdb stores just in-frame clones and leaves some out. The table lists about 69,000 clones, 85% to 90% of them singletons, with 1.5% to 2% in the top ten. For these receptors, no antigen is known. Sequenced material: PBMCs, taken from a glioma patient whose treatment included an IDH1 peptide vaccine. The source is a man between 25 and 39 years old with glioma. The CDR3 runs from the conserved cysteine through the conserved F or W. The D gene is left open where the match is weak. Size is stated for part of the rows, as once, few or many counts, or as a class when the clone is expanded.

D gene: -
clone size: -
V gene: TRBV7-9
J gene: TRBJ2-1
CDR3 DNA: TGTGCCAGCAGCCAGTCGGGCGGGGCCCCCTCCTACAATGAGCAGTTCTTC
CDR3 protein: CASSQSGGAPSYNEQFF

D gene: TRBD2
clone size: -
V gene: TRBV2
J gene: TRBJ2-3
CDR3 DNA: TGTGCCAGCAGTGAAGTGGGGGGGAGCACAGATACGCAGTATTTT
CDR3 protein: CASSEVGGSTDTQYF

D gene: TRBD1
clone size: -
V gene: TRBV6-9
J gene: TRBJ2-5
CDR3 DNA: TGTGCCAGCAGAGGACAGGGGGTTTGGGAGACCCAGTACTTC
CDR3 protein: CASRGQGVWETQYF

D gene: -
clone size: -
V gene: TRBV5-6
J gene: TRBJ1-1
CDR3 DNA: TGTGCCAGCAGCTTGGGGTCGGGCACTGAAGCTTTCTTT
CDR3 protein: CASSLGSGTEAFF

D gene: -
clone size: -
V gene: TRBV6-1
J gene: TRBJ1-5
CDR3 DNA: TGTGCCAGCAGTGAGGCCCAGGGACTCATGGGGGGTCAGCCCCAGCATTTT
CDR3 protein: CASSEAQGLMGGQPQHF

D gene: -
clone size: -
V gene: TRBV2
J gene: TRBJ1-1
CDR3 DNA: TGTGCCAGCAGTTCTGTACAGGCCGGGGCTTCCTTT
CDR3 protein: CASSSVQAGASF

D gene: -
clone size: -
V gene: TRBV29-1
J gene: TRBJ1-4
CDR3 DNA: TGCAGCGTGGTAGACGGAGAGGAGTATGAAAAACTGTTTTTT
CDR3 protein: CSVVDGEEYEKLFF

D gene: -
clone size: -
V gene: TRBV7-3
J gene: TRBJ2-1
CDR3 DNA: TGTGCCAGCAGCTTAATACCGGGTAAATCGGTCAATGAGCAGTTCTTC
CDR3 protein: CASSLIPGKSVNEQFF

D gene: -
clone size: -
V gene: TRBV6-5
J gene: TRBJ1-5
CDR3 DNA: TGTGCCAGCAGCCCTGGACGGAACCGTCAGCCCCAGCATTTT
CDR3 protein: CASSPGRNRQPQHF

D gene: TRBD1
clone size: -
V gene: TRBV4-1
J gene: TRBJ1-1
CDR3 DNA: TGCGCCAGCAGCCAAGTCCCGGGACAGGGTATCGAAGCTTTCTTT
CDR3 protein: CASSQVPGQGIEAFF

D gene: TRBD1
clone size: -
V gene: TRBV4-3
J gene: TRBJ1-6
CDR3 DNA: TGCGCCAGCAGCCATGGACAGGGTAATTCACCCCTCCACTTT
CDR3 protein: CASSHGQGNSPLHF

D gene: -
clone size: once
V gene: TRBV6-5
J gene: TRBJ1-3
CDR3 DNA: TGTGCCAGCAGTTACTCGGGACACTTGGGCGGAAACACCATATATTTT
CDR3 protein: CASSYSGHLGGNTIYF

D gene: TRBD2
clone size: -
V gene: TRBV7-2
J gene: TRBJ2-7
CDR3 DNA: TGTGCCAGCAGCCTCAGGACTAGCGGGGGATCCAACGAGCAGTACTTC
CDR3 protein: CASSLRTSGGSNEQYF

D gene: -
clone size: -
V gene: TRBV27
J gene: TRBJ1-2
CDR3 DNA: TGTGCCAGCAGTTTATCGGAAGGGGGGCCTATGGGCTACACCTTC
CDR3 protein: CASSLSEGGPMGYTF

D gene: -
clone size: -
V gene: TRBV6-1
J gene: TRBJ1-3
CDR3 DNA: TGTGCCAGCAGATCCGGGCCTTGGAACACCATATATTTT
CDR3 protein: CASRSGPWNTIYF

D gene: TRBD1
clone size: -
V gene: TRBV9
J gene: TRBJ2-1
CDR3 DNA: TGTGCCAGCAGCGTAGAGGGACAGGTCCGATATGAGCAGTTCTTC
CDR3 protein: CASSVEGQVRYEQFF

D gene: -
clone size: -
V gene: TRBV18
J gene: TRBJ2-3
CDR3 DNA: TGTGCCAGCTCACACCCCCAGGGTAGCACAGATACGCAGTATTTT
CDR3 protein: CASSHPQGSTDTQYF

D gene: -
clone size: -
V gene: TRBV4-3
J gene: TRBJ1-4
CDR3 DNA: TGCGCCAGCAGCCAAGATTGGGGTGGCCATGAAAAACTGTTTTTT
CDR3 protein: CASSQDWGGHEKLFF

D gene: -
clone size: -
V gene: TRBV4-3
J gene: TRBJ1-5
CDR3 DNA: TGCGCCAGCAGCCAAGATCCCTCCGTTGGGCCCCAGCATTTT
CDR3 protein: CASSQDPSVGPQHF

D gene: -
clone size: -
V gene: TRBV7-2
J gene: TRBJ2-3
CDR3 DNA: TGTGCCAGCAGCTTAGAAGGACTTCGCACAGATACGCAGTATTTT
CDR3 protein: CASSLEGLRTDTQYF

D gene: TRBD2
clone size: -
V gene: TRBV2
J gene: TRBJ2-1
CDR3 DNA: TGTGCCAGCACCCCGACTAGCTTAAGCAATGAGCAGTTCTTC
CDR3 protein: CASTPTSLSNEQFF

D gene: -
clone size: -
V gene: TRBV27
J gene: TRBJ1-1
CDR3 DNA: TGTGCCAGCGAGGATGGCACTGAAGCTTTCTTT
CDR3 protein: CASEDGTEAFF

D gene: TRBD2
clone size: -
V gene: TRBV7-2
J gene: TRBJ2-7
CDR3 DNA: TGTGCCAGCAGCCGGGGACTAGCGGGGGACGAGCAGTACTTC
CDR3 protein: CASSRGLAGDEQYF

D gene: -
clone size: -
V gene: TRBV7-9
J gene: TRBJ1-3
CDR3 DNA: TGTGCCAGCAGACGGATCTCTGGAAACACCATATATTTT
CDR3 protein: CASRRISGNTIYF

D gene: -
clone size: -
V gene: TRBV30
J gene: TRBJ1-2
CDR3 DNA: TGTGCCTGGAATGGGGGGTATGGCTACACCTTC
CDR3 protein: CAWNGGYGYTF

D gene: -
clone size: -
V gene: TRBV20-1
J gene: TRBJ2-3
CDR3 DNA: TGCAGTGCTTTCTCGATGGATACGCAGTATTTT
CDR3 protein: CSAFSMDTQYF

D gene: -
clone size: -
V gene: TRBV19
J gene: TRBJ1-1
CDR3 DNA: TGTGCCAGTAGTATAGTCCCTGTCCGACCAAACACTGAAGCTTTCTTT
CDR3 protein: CASSIVPVRPNTEAFF

D gene: TRBD1
clone size: -
V gene: TRBV19
J gene: TRBJ2-7
CDR3 DNA: TGTGCCAGTAGGCGGACAGGGGCGGAATATTCAACTTACGAGCAGTACTTC
CDR3 protein: CASRRTGAEYSTYEQYF

D gene: -
clone size: -
V gene: TRBV7-2
J gene: TRBJ2-2
CDR3 DNA: TGTGCCAGCAGCATTATCCCCGGGGAGCTGTTTTTT
CDR3 protein: CASSIIPGELFF

D gene: TRBD1
clone size: -
V gene: TRBV5-1
J gene: TRBJ2-3
CDR3 DNA: TGCGCCAGCAGCTTAGGGACAGGGTACACAGATACGCAGTATTTT
CDR3 protein: CASSLGTGYTDTQYF

D gene: -
clone size: -
V gene: TRBV5-1
J gene: TRBJ2-1
CDR3 DNA: TGCGCCAGCAGCTACTACGGGACGCTCTATGAGCAGTTCTTC
CDR3 protein: CASSYYGTLYEQFF

D gene: -
clone size: -
V gene: TRBV4-1
J gene: TRBJ2-1
CDR3 DNA: TGCGCCAGCAGCCAAGGGGGTCACCGAGAGCAGTTCTTC
CDR3 protein: CASSQGGHREQFF

D gene: -
clone size: -
V gene: TRBV4-1
J gene: TRBJ1-3
CDR3 DNA: TGCGCCAGCAGCCCCAGGACAGTTTTGACCAACTCTGGAAACACCATATATTTT
CDR3 protein: CASSPRTVLTNSGNTIYF

D gene: TRBD1
clone size: -
V gene: TRBV28
J gene: TRBJ2-1
CDR3 DNA: TGTGCCAGCAGTCCCCACCGGGACAGGGGAAATGAGCAGTTCTTC
CDR3 protein: CASSPHRDRGNEQFF

D gene: TRBD1
clone size: -
V gene: TRBV7-3
J gene: TRBJ2-1
CDR3 DNA: TGTGCCAGCAGCTTCGGACAGGGACCTTACAATGAGCAGTTCTTC
CDR3 protein: CASSFGQGPYNEQFF

D gene: -
clone size: -
V gene: TRBV28
J gene: TRBJ1-1
CDR3 DNA: TGTGCCAGCAGTCCCCCCCGGGGCCAGATCCCAAGCACTGAAGCTTTCTTT
CDR3 protein: CASSPPRGQIPSTEAFF

D gene: TRBD1
clone size: -
V gene: TRBV18
J gene: TRBJ1-5
CDR3 DNA: TGTGCCAGCTCAACAGGGGGGGATCAGCCCCAGCATTTT
CDR3 protein: CASSTGGDQPQHF

D gene: -
clone size: -
V gene: TRBV5-1
J gene: TRBJ2-7
CDR3 DNA: TGCGCCAGCAGCTTGGGGCAGTTGGCGATGCAGTACTTC
CDR3 protein: CASSLGQLAMQYF

D gene: TRBD1
clone size: -
V gene: TRBV4-1
J gene: TRBJ2-5
CDR3 DNA: TGCGCCAGCAGCCAAGACCCGAGGACAGGCCATCAAGAGACCCAGTACTTC
CDR3 protein: CASSQDPRTGHQETQYF

D gene: TRBD2
clone size: -
V gene: TRBV6-4
J gene: TRBJ2-1
CDR3 DNA: TGTGCCAGCAGTGCTAGCGGGGGGGGGTTCAATGAGCAGTTCTTC
CDR3 protein: CASSASGGGFNEQFF

D gene: -
clone size: -
V gene: TRBV6-6
J gene: TRBJ1-5
CDR3 DNA: TGTGCCAGCAATAACGACAGATTTAATCAGCCCCAGCATTTT
CDR3 protein: CASNNDRFNQPQHF

D gene: -
clone size: -
V gene: TRBV5-5
J gene: TRBJ1-2
CDR3 DNA: TGTGCCAGCAGCCCGGATCGGGGGAGCTATGGCTACACCTTC
CDR3 protein: CASSPDRGSYGYTF

D gene: -
clone size: -
V gene: TRBV6-6
J gene: TRBJ2-7
CDR3 DNA: TGTGCCAGCAGGGCCTCAGGGGCCCACGAGCAGTACTTC
CDR3 protein: CASRASGAHEQYF

D gene: TRBD1
clone size: -
V gene: TRBV5-3
J gene: TRBJ1-5
CDR3 DNA: TGTGCCAGAAGTTCACAGGGGTTCAATCAGCCCCAGCATTTT
CDR3 protein: CARSSQGFNQPQHF

D gene: TRBD2
clone size: -
V gene: TRBV19
J gene: TRBJ2-3
CDR3 DNA: TGTGCCAGTAGTAGGACTAGCGGGAGGGCGGCAGATACGCAGTATTTT
CDR3 protein: CASSRTSGRAADTQYF

D gene: -
clone size: once
V gene: TRBV6-5
J gene: TRBJ1-1
CDR3 DNA: TGTGCCAGCAGTTTTGGGGAGACTGAAGCTTTCTTT
CDR3 protein: CASSFGETEAFF

D gene: TRBD2
clone size: -
V gene: TRBV28
J gene: TRBJ2-3
CDR3 DNA: TGTGCCAGCAGCCTAGCGGGAGTGGATGATACGCAGTATTTT
CDR3 protein: CASSLAGVDDTQYF

D gene: TRBD2
clone size: few
V gene: TRBV6-6
J gene: TRBJ2-3
CDR3 DNA: TGTGCCAGCAGCTATAGCGGGGGGGCCGGGGCAGATACGCAGTATTTT
CDR3 protein: CASSYSGGAGADTQYF

D gene: -
clone size: few
V gene: TRBV9
J gene: TRBJ1-1
CDR3 DNA: TGTGCCAGCAGCGTAGATGCGGGGATTGGAACTGAAGCTTTCTTT
CDR3 protein: CASSVDAGIGTEAFF